The rows below give T cell receptor beta chains drawn from one sample of a study of blood T cell repertoires in COVID-19. Using immunoSEQ multiplex PCR, the repertoire was profiled, and TCRdb retains in-frame clones only, with some absent. In the table there are more than 100,000 clones, around 80% of which are singletons. The sequencing sample was made of PBMCs or T cells enriched from blood (not recorded which). These TCRs come from a man aged 40-49 years with acute COVID-19. The CDR3 runs from the conserved cysteine through the conserved F or W.

V gene	CDR3 length	J gene	CDR3 protein
TRBV20-1	11	TRBJ1-2	CSARVSYGYTF
TRBV7-9	13	TRBJ2-5	CASSFGGEETQYF
TRBV30	14	TRBJ1-6	CAWGSGGISSPLHF
TRBV12-5	16	TRBJ2-5	CASGVGTGVRTETQYF
TRBV7-2	14	TRBJ1-1	CASSFLHMNTEAFF
TRBV19	17	TRBJ2-1	CASSIPPGLAIINEQFF
TRBV19	13	TRBJ1-3	CATGKGTGNTIYF
TRBV7-9	15	TRBJ2-5	CASSLTSGPQETQYF
TRBV6-5	14	TRBJ2-7	CASSYRTSAHEQYF
TRBV5-1	15	TRBJ1-2	CASSLGQVANYGYTF
TRBV7-2	13	TRBJ2-5	CASSLGLAETQYF
TRBV7-3	13	TRBJ1-2	CASSLTGGYGYTF
TRBV11-3	18	TRBJ2-4	CASSLDRDAPKVFIVQYF
TRBV28	11	TRBJ2-1	CASSLLSEQFF
TRBV11-2	15	TRBJ1-4	CASSLGGRENEKLFF
TRBV2	15	TRBJ1-2	CASSGTGAGMNGYTF
TRBV2	11	TRBJ2-1	CASSLENEQFF
TRBV4-1	16	TRBJ1-2	CASSQDEGTMGLGYTF
TRBV6-2/TRBV6-3	15	TRBJ1-5	CASSRDSPSNQPQHF
TRBV28	19	TRBJ1-1	CASSPTGTVMSTVSTEAFF
TRBV13	15	TRBJ2-7	CASSSQGNNIYEQYF
TRBV18	14	TRBJ1-5	CASSPDAGVQPQHF
TRBV3-1/TRBV3-2	15	TRBJ1-1	CASSPWGSQNTEAFF
TRBV19	12	TRBJ1-1	CAGPGLNTEAFF
TRBV6-5	14	TRBJ1-3	CASSSILNGNTIYF
TRBV6-1	13	TRBJ2-5	CASSELNPETQYF
TRBV19	12	TRBJ2-7	CASSTSRGVEYF
TRBV14	13	TRBJ1-5	CASSQDLGQPQHF
TRBV3-1/TRBV3-2	14	TRBJ2-7	CASSQSDNTYEQYF
TRBV5-1	16	TRBJ1-6	CASSLEGASYNSPLHF
TRBV18	16	TRBJ2-7	CASSPGVGTGGKEQYF
TRBV9	22	TRBJ1-5	CASSVVRVLYRGGTGGCQPQHF
TRBV2	15	TRBJ2-3	CASRETSMGADTQYF
TRBV29-1	14	TRBJ2-3	CSASTGLLADTQYF
TRBV3-1/TRBV3-2	14	TRBJ1-2	CASSQEAGQAPYTF
TRBV3-1/TRBV3-2	12	TRBJ1-2	CASSLSGGGYTF
TRBV11-2	12	TRBJ1-2	CAVGQGNYGYTF
TRBV11-2	14	TRBJ2-1	CASSLDWRGSRPFF
TRBV25-1	16	TRBJ2-7	CASSEPGTSGRYEQYF
TRBV2	17	TRBJ2-6	CASRGLTAISGANVLTF
TRBV28	12	TRBJ1-2	CASSGGYYGYTF
TRBV6-2/TRBV6-3	15	TRBJ2-5	CASSYSKAGSETQYF
TRBV6-5	14	TRBJ1-2	CASSSTGGSYGYTF
TRBV7-9	18	TRBJ2-5	CASSSGGWTSATQETQYF
TRBV24-1	16	TRBJ1-1	CATSEGTGGDGTEAFF
TRBV9	14	TRBJ2-2	CASSVVPEAGELFF
TRBV19	18	TRBJ1-6	CASSMFGPEGVDGSPLHF
TRBV18	13	TRBJ1-3	CASSPPDRDTIYF
TRBV15	16	TRBJ1-4	CATSRVRGGGNEKLFF
TRBV30	8	TRBJ1-2	CASGGYTF
TRBV27	12	TRBJ1-1	CASSYLTGTAFF
TRBV3-1/TRBV3-2	14	TRBJ1-5	CASSHGTGERPQHF